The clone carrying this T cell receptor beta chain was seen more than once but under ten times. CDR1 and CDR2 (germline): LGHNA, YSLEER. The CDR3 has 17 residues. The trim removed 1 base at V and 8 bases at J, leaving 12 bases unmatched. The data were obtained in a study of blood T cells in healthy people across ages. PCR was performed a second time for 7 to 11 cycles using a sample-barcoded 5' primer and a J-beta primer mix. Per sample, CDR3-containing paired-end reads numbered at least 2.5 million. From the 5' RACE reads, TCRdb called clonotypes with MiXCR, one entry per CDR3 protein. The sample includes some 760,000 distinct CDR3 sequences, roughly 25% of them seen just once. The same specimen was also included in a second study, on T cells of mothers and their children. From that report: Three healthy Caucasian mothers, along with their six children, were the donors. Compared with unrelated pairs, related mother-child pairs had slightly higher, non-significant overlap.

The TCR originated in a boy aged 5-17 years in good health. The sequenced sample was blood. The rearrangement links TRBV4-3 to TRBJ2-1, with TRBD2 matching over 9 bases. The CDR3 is CASSQVHSGLALDEQFF. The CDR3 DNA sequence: TGCGCCAGCAGCCAAGTACATTCGGGACTAGCTCTCGATGAGCAGTTCTTC.